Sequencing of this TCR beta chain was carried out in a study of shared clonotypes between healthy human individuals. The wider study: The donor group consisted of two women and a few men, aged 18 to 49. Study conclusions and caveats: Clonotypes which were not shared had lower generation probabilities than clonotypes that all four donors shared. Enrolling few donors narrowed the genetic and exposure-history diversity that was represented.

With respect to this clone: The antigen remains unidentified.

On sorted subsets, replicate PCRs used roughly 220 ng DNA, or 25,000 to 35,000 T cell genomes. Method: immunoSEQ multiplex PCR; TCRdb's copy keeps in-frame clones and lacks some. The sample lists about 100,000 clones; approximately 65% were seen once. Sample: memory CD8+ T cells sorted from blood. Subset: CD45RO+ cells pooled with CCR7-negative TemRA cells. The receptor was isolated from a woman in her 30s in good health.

The CDR3, as DNA: TGCAGCGTCGGGTTAGCCCATAAGAATGAGCAGTTCTTC. Protein sequence: CSVGLAHKNEQFF. The V gene is TRBV29-1, the J gene TRBJ2-1; D gene ambiguous. The CDR3 runs to 13 residues. V dropped 6 bases and J dropped 7 bases, with 16 bases sitting between them. Germline V gives CDR1 SQVTM, CDR2 ANQGSEA.